This T cell receptor beta chain originates from a study of blood T cell repertoires in COVID-19. The CDR3 sequence is 17 residues long. The ends lost 2 bases at V and 0 bases at J; junction bases unmatched: 9. Germline CDR1 reads SGHTS; CDR2 reads YDEGEE. Under the authors' procedure: It was from reference gene primer amplification that nucleated cell counts were estimated. Profiled with immunoSEQ multiplex PCR; TCRdb holds only in-frame clones, not every one. D and trimming were read from the DNA, whereas the V and J calls and clone size are those reported in that table. This sample has fewer than 450,000 clones, with about 87% found just once.

The clonotype originates from a woman between 45 and 60 years old with COVID-19, enrolled during active disease. The V gene is TRBV5-8, the J gene TRBJ1-1, with TRBD1 matching 8 bases. The specimen was peripheral blood. DNA for the CDR3: TGTGCCAGCAGCTTCCGGACAGGGTGGAGAATGAACACTGAAGCTTTCTTT. This encodes CASSFRTGWRMNTEAFF.